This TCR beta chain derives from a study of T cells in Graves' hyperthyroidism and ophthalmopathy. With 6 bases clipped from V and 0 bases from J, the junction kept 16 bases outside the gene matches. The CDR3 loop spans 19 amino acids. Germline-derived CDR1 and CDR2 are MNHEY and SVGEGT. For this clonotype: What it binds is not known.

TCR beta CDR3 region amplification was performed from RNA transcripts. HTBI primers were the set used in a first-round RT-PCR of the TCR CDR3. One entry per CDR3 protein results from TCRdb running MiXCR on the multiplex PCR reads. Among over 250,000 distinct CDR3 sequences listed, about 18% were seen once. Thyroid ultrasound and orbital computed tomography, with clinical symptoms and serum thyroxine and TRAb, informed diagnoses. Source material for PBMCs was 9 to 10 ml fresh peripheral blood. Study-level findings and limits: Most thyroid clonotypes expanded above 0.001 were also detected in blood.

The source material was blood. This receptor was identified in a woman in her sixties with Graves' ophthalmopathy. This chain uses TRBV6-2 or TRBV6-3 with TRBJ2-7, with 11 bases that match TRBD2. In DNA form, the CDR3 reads TGTGCCAGCAGACCCGAAGCAAGGACTAGCGGGTTATACTCCTACGAGCAGTACTTC. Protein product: CASRPEARTSGLYSYEQYF.